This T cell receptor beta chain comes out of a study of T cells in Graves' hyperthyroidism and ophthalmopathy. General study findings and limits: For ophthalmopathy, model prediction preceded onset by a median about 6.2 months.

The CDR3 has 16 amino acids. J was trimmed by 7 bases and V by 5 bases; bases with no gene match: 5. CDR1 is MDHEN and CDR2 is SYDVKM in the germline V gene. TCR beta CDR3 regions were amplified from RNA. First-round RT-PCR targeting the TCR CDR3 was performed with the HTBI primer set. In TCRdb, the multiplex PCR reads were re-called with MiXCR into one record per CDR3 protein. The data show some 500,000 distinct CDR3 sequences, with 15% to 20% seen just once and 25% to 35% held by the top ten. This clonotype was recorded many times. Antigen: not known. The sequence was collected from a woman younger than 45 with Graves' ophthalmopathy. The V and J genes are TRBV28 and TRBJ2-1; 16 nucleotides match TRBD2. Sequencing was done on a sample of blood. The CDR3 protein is CASSQGLAGGGNEQFF. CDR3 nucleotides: TGTGCCAGCAGTCAGGGACTAGCGGGAGGGGGTAATGAGCAGTTCTTC.